This T cell receptor beta chain was observed in a study of blood T cell repertoires in COVID-19. The ends were cut back, 3 bases at V and 4 bases at J, with 14 bases in the middle. Germline V CDR1 and CDR2: SEHNR, FQNEAQ (reference sequence). The CDR3 is 15 residues long. Clones were sequenced by immunoSEQ multiplex PCR, and TCRdb holds only the in-frame ones, with some missing. The sample has about 39,000 clones; approximately 90% are singletons. This chain links TRBV7-9 with TRBJ2-3; D possibly corresponds to TRBD2 (7 bases). This clonotype was obtained from a man aged 50-59 years with active COVID-19. Sequenced sample: peripheral blood. CDR3 amino acids: CASSFYRGASDTQYF. CDR3 nucleotides: TGTGCCAGCAGCTTTTACCGGGGGGCGTCAGATACGCAGTATTTT.